The 24 T cell receptor beta chains below come from one sample, sequenced in a study of blood T cells in healthy people across ages. It was with a sample-barcoded 5' primer and a J-beta primer mix that a second PCR of roughly 6 to 12 cycles was run. MiXCR, run by TCRdb on the 5' RACE reads, gives a single entry per CDR3 protein. The table lists some 780,000 distinct CDR3 sequences, 56% of them singletons. The sample consisted of blood. Receptor source: a man aged 40-49 years in good health.

J is TRBJ2-5 and V is TRBV28, with D perhaps matching TRBD1 (6 bases). The V and J ends lost 5 bases and 2 bases respectively, with 15 bases between them. The germline V gene encodes CDR1 MDHEN and CDR2 SYDVKM. The CDR3 has 15 amino acids. Here the CDR3 DNA reads TGTGCCAGCAGTGGCTCAGGGGTAGCTCAAGAGACCCAGTACTTC. This gives the protein CASSGSGVAQETQYF.

The chain employs TRBV7-2 and TRBJ2-7, with 10 bases matching TRBD1. This CDR3 has 14 residues. V lost 4 bases and J lost 3; bases outside the gene matches: 3. Germline assignment: CDR1 SGHTA and CDR2 FQGNSA. CDR3 sequence reads: CASSSTGGFYEQYF. The CDR3 nucleotides read TGTGCCAGCAGCTCGACAGGGGGCTTCTACGAGCAGTACTTC.

The chain's CDR3 is CSVERDRVRKETQYF. Here the CDR3 DNA reads TGCAGCGTTGAAAGGGACAGGGTTCGTAAAGAGACCCAGTACTTC. The genes are TRBV29-1 and TRBJ2-5, with 9 bases fitting TRBD1. The germline gives CDR1 SQVTM, CDR2 ANQGSEA. The CDR3 length is 15 residues. Unmatched junction bases numbered 7, after V lost 2 bases and J lost 3 bases.

The V call is TRBV24-1, the J call TRBJ2-5; 12 nucleotides align to TRBD2. Trimming cost V 4 bases and J 5 bases; bases outside gene matches: 7. The CDR3 runs to 16 residues. CDR1 is KGHDR, CDR2 SFDVKD, per germline. CDR3 DNA sequence: TGTGCCACCAGTGAATTGGGACTAGCGGGTGGGGAGACCCAGTACTTC. Residues: CATSELGLAGGETQYF.

A few counts support this clonotype. This chain joins TRBV5-1 and TRBJ2-1; no reliable D call. This CDR3 spans 12 amino acids. V gave up 3 bases and J gave up 7 bases, with 8 bases separating them. Germline values: CDR1 SGHRS, CDR2 YFSETQ. CDR3 amino acids: CASSSTINEQFF. CDR3 nucleotides: TGCGCCAGCAGCTCTACTATTAATGAGCAGTTCTTC.

V is TRBV2 and J is TRBJ2-4, with 9 positions matching TRBD1. V trimming: 11 bases; J trimming: 13 bases; junction bases outside the gene matches: 18. The CDR3 length is 14 residues. Germline V CDR1 and CDR2: SNHLY, FYNNEI. This CDR3 reads CALKPVTGGEEQYF. In nucleotides, the CDR3 is TGTGCCCTTAAACCGGTGACAGGGGGGGAAGAGCAGTACTTC.

Only one count was recorded for this clonotype. The rearrangement links TRBV12-3 or TRBV12-4 to TRBJ2-1, with 9 bases identical to TRBD1. The CDR3 spans 15 residues. Trimming removed 6 bases from V and 4 bases from J; junction bases left unmatched: 7. This CDR3 reads CASSRGQGKYNEQFF. CDR3 bases: TGTGCCAGCAGCCGGGGACAGGGCAAATACAATGAGCAGTTCTTC.

The chain recombines TRBV7-2 with TRBJ2-7; 11 positions match TRBD2. The J call may be incorrect, as the DNA end agrees better with TRBJ2-5. This CDR3 is built from 17 residues. The germline CDR1 and CDR2 sequences are SGHTA and FQGNSA. This CDR3 is CASRYIAGGPGTETQYF. CDR3 in DNA: TGTGCCAGCAGATATATAGCGGGAGGGCCGGGTACCGAGACCCAGTACTTC.

The chain is built from TRBV4-3 and TRBJ2-7, with 7 bases fitting TRBD2. The germline V gene has CDR1 LGHNA and CDR2 YSLEER. This CDR3 comprises 17 residues. V lost 4 bases to trimming and J lost 5 bases; unmatched junction nucleotides: 17. The CDR3 DNA reads as TGCGCCAGCAGCCTTTCACGGTCCCGCGGGAGTCTTCACGAGCAGTACTTC. This sequence encodes CASSLSRSRGSLHEQYF.

There are a few counts of this clonotype. The J gene is TRBJ2-7, the V gene TRBV12-3 or TRBV12-4; 8 nucleotides line up with TRBD1. The CDR3 is 16 amino acids. With V trimmed by 2 bases and J by 3 bases, 9 bases remained unmatched. The CDR3 bases are TGTGCCAGCAGTTTACCCACAGGGGGATCCCACTACGAGCAGTACTTC. Translated: CASSLPTGGSHYEQYF.

Concerning this clonotype: A much larger clone sits a single nucleotide away, making a read error possible. The rearrangement uses TRBV2 and TRBJ2-7, with 9 bases lining up with TRBD2. V shed 5 bases, J shed 2 bases, and the junction held 4 bases outside the gene matches. The germline gives CDR1 SNHLY, CDR2 FYNNEI. The CDR3 has 14 residues. The CDR3 loop reads CASSSRTSAYEQYF. The CDR3 nucleotides are TGTGCCAGCAGTTCCCGGACTAGCGCCTACGAGCAGTACTTC.

This clonotype was detected a few times. The J gene is TRBJ2-7, the V gene TRBV20-1; 10 bases map to TRBD2. CDR1 and CDR2 (germline): DFQATT, SNEGSKA (reference sequence). V dropped 2 bases and J dropped 2; count of bases not matched to a gene: 9. The CDR3 loop spans 16 amino acids. The CDR3 nucleotides read TGCAGTGCTAGAAGGGAGCCTAGCGGGAGAGCCTACGAGCAGTACTTC. Translation gives CSARREPSGRAYEQYF.

This chain links TRBV5-1 with TRBJ2-7; unclear D gene. With 4 bases removed from V and 0 bases from J, the gap between germline ends came to 11 bases. The CDR3 is made up of 14 amino acids. Germline V gene data show CDR1 as SGHRS and CDR2 as YFSETQ. CDR3 protein: CASSLQASSYEQYF. The CDR3 coding sequence is TGCGCCAGCAGCCTCCAGGCCAGCTCCTACGAGCAGTACTTC.

The V gene is TRBV28, the J gene TRBJ1-4; weak D call: TRBD1 (5 bases). The CDR3 is made up of 17 amino acids. With 3 bases removed from V and 5 bases from J, the gap between germline ends came to 19 bases. Germline loops: CDR1 MDHEN, CDR2 SYDVKM. The CDR3 region is CASSFERPGLRNEKLFF. In DNA, the CDR3 is TGTGCCAGCAGTTTCGAACGGCCGGGACTTAGGAATGAAAAACTGTTTTTT.

This clonotype has more than one count but fewer than ten. V is TRBV5-1 and J is TRBJ2-7; D may be TRBD1 (6 bases). The germline V gene has CDR1 SGHRS and CDR2 YFSETQ. Between the trimmed V and J ends, which lost 4 bases and 6 bases, there was a span of 17 bases. The CDR3 is made up of 14 amino acids. For the CDR3, the DNA is TGCGCCAGCAGCAAACCCGGTCAGGGGTCCGAGCAGTACTTC. It is translated as CASSKPGQGSEQYF.

The chain joins TRBV10-3 to TRBJ2-3; 8 bases agree with TRBD2. J lost 4 bases, V lost 3 bases, and 9 bases had no gene match. CDR3 length: 16 residues. Germline V gene lookup returns CDR1 ENHRY and CDR2 SYGVKD. The CDR3, as DNA: TGTGCCATCAGTGAAGGGTCGCGGGGGGAACCAGATACGCAGTATTTT. Translated, it gives CAISEGSRGEPDTQYF.

V and J are TRBV7-6 and TRBJ2-5, with 15 bases that match TRBD2. This CDR3 has 18 residues. J was trimmed by 11 bases and V by 0 bases; bases with no gene match: 13. CDR1 and CDR2 from the germline V gene are SGHVS and FNYEAQ. The CDR3 spells CASSLAAPGLAGGNEQYF. In DNA, the CDR3 is TGTGCCAGCAGCTTAGCGGCCCCGGGACTAGCGGGGGGTAATGAGCAGTACTTC.

The V and J genes are TRBV29-1 and TRBJ2-4, with D unclear. The CDR3 loop spans 12 amino acids. From germline, CDR1 is SQVTM and CDR2 ANQGSEA. V lost 7 bases and J 13 bases, leaving 20 bases between the germline ends. This CDR3 is CSAGSPTVEQYF. CDR3 nucleotide sequence: TGCAGCGCAGGTTCTCCTACGGTGGAGCAGTACTTC. Using reference TRBV29-1 and TRBJ2-4 for the parts outside the CDR3, the full variable domain is SAVISQKPSRDICQRGTSLTIQCQVDSQVTMMFWYRQQPGQSLTLIATANQGSEATYESGFVIDKFPISRPNLTFSTLTVSNMSPEDSSIYLCSAGSPTVEQYFGAGTRLSVL.

This clonotype was detected a few times. The chain combines TRBV15 with TRBJ1-2; D perhaps matches TRBD1 (5 bases). The germline V gene has CDR1 LNHNV and CDR2 YYDKDF (reference sequence). The CDR3 has 14 amino acids. V was shortened by 1 base and J by 6 bases, with 12 bases between the two germline ends. Here the CDR3 DNA reads TGTGCCACCAGCAGAGGCAGGGTAGATAATGGCTACACCTTC. Residues: CATSRGRVDNGYTF. Drawing the rest from reference TRBV15 and TRBJ1-2, the complete variable domain is DAMVIQNPRYQVTQFGKPVTLSCSQTLNHNVMYWYQQKSSQAPKLLFHYYDKDFNNEADTPDNFQSRRPNTSFCFLDIRSPGLGDTAMYLCATSRGRVDNGYTFGSGTRLTVV.

This clonotype came up a few times. V usage is TRBV29-1 and J usage is TRBJ2-5; unclear D gene. Germline V lookup: CDR1 SQVTM, CDR2 ANQGSEA. CDR3 length equals 11 residues. Between the trimmed V and J ends, which lost 3 bases and 4 bases, there was a span of 6 bases. The CDR3 is CSVEKRETQYF. CDR3 bases: TGCAGCGTTGAGAAAAGAGAGACCCAGTACTTC.

V gene TRBV9 combines with J gene TRBJ2-5; no reliable D call. The CDR3 length is 13 residues. The germline V gene encodes CDR1 SGDLS and CDR2 YYNGEE. V lost 2 bases, J lost 1 base, and 6 bases lay in between. This CDR3 is CASSVNPQETQYF. Here the CDR3 DNA reads TGTGCCAGCAGCGTTAATCCCCAAGAGACCCAGTACTTC. The variable domain in full, completed from reference TRBV9 and TRBJ2-5, reads DSGVTQTPKHLITATGQRVTLRCSPRSGDLSVYWYQQSLDQGLQFLIQYYNGEERAKGNILERFSAQQFPDLHSELNLSSLELGDSALYFCASSVNPQETQYFGPGTRLLVL.

V gene TRBV6-6 combines with J gene TRBJ2-1; D remains ambiguous. Matching the DNA end better, TRBJ2-7 makes the J call doubtful. From germline, CDR1 is MNHNY and CDR2 SVGAGI (reference sequence). This CDR3 is built from 15 residues. The CDR3 DNA follows: TGTGCCAGCAGTTACTCGGCACGAAACGACTACGAGCAGTACTTC. It codes for CASSYSARNDYEQYF.

J is TRBJ1-2 and V is TRBV29-1; D gene unclear. In germline, CDR1 is SQVTM, CDR2 ANQGSEA. With 5 bases removed from V and 1 base from J, the gap between germline ends came to 14 bases. The CDR3 is 14 amino acids. The CDR3 reads CSVLTKSVNYGYTF. CDR3 coding DNA: TGCAGCGTTCTAACTAAATCAGTTAACTATGGCTACACCTTC. Full variable domain (rest looked up from reference TRBV29-1 and TRBJ1-2): SAVISQKPSRDICQRGTSLTIQCQVDSQVTMMFWYRQQPGQSLTLIATANQGSEATYESGFVIDKFPISRPNLTFSTLTVSNMSPEDSSIYLCSVLTKSVNYGYTFGSGTRLTVV.

This clonotype was observed once. One end of the junction varies from germline; a read error may be responsible. The J gene is TRBJ2-5, the V gene TRBV5-1; a possible D gene is TRBD2 (5 bases). The J call may be incorrect, as the DNA end agrees better with TRBJ2-7. From germline, CDR1 is SGHRS and CDR2 YFSETQ. This CDR3 has 15 residues. CDR3 bases: TGCGCCAGCCCTGTCCGGGAACTAATCTCCCACGAGCAGTACTTC. Protein sequence: CASPVRELISHEQYF.